The rows below give T cell receptor beta chains drawn from one sample of a study of post-analysis software for immune sequencing data. TCRdb reprocessed the PCR reads via MiXCR and lists one record per CDR3 protein. The repertoire holds approximately 690,000 distinct CDR3 sequences, with more than 50% as singletons. Source material: blood. All receptors come from a girl aged 2-15 years with multiple sclerosis. CDR3s include the opening cysteine and the closing phenylalanine or tryptophan. D genes are given only for firm matches. A clone size is listed for some rows: how often the clone was seen (once, few, many), or a class if it is expanded.

v_call,d_call,clone_size,j_call,cdr3_aa,cdr3_nt
TRBV20-1,TRBD2,.,TRBJ2-3,CSASRRGEGDTQYF,TGCAGTGCTAGTAGGCGGGGGGAAGGAGATACGCAGTATTTT
TRBV18,.,few,TRBJ2-3,CASSINKGMTDTQYF,TGTGCCAGCTCCATTAACAAGGGGATGACAGATACGCAGTATTTT
TRBV15,TRBD1,.,TRBJ2-1,CATSPGDRGDNEQFF,TGTGCCACCAGCCCTGGGGACAGGGGGGACAATGAGCAGTTCTTC
TRBV9,.,.,TRBJ2-1,CASSVLGLNNEQFF,TGTGCCAGCAGCGTCCTCGGACTAAATAATGAGCAGTTCTTC
TRBV20-1,TRBD1,.,TRBJ1-2,CSAGQGQGNYGYTF,TGCAGTGCTGGACAGGGGCAGGGGAACTATGGCTACACCTTC
TRBV20-1,TRBD2,.,TRBJ2-1,CSALRRSGRTYNEQFF,TGCAGTGCTTTGCGTAGAAGCGGGAGGACCTACAATGAGCAGTTCTTC
TRBV20-1,.,.,TRBJ1-1,CSASNREGLNTEAFF,TGCAGTGCTAGTAACCGGGAGGGGTTGAACACTGAAGCTTTCTTT
TRBV6-2/TRBV6-3,.,few,TRBJ1-2,CASSYSEEGYGYTF,TGTGCCAGCAGTTACTCGGAGGAGGGCTATGGCTACACCTTC
TRBV6-1,TRBD2,few,TRBJ2-3,CASSEERGTTDTQYF,TGTGCCAGCAGTGAAGAGCGGGGGACAACAGATACGCAGTATTTT
TRBV28,TRBD1,.,TRBJ1-1,CASSLPGTVNTEAFF,TGTGCCAGCAGTTTACCCGGGACAGTGAACACTGAAGCTTTCTTT
TRBV29-1,.,.,TRBJ1-2,CSVERWAAPYGYTF,TGCAGCGTTGAAAGGTGGGCAGCCCCCTATGGCTACACCTTC
TRBV6-6,.,.,TRBJ1-3,CASSYSMERLGNTIYF,TGTGCCAGCAGTTACTCGATGGAGCGGCTTGGAAACACCATATATTTT
TRBV29-1,.,.,TRBJ2-7,CSVEKAGQDTYEQYF,TGCAGCGTTGAAAAGGCGGGACAAGACACCTACGAGCAGTACTTC
TRBV6-2/TRBV6-3,TRBD1,.,TRBJ1-6,CASSRDRGENSPLHF,TGTGCCAGCAGTCGCGACAGGGGCGAAAATTCACCCCTCCACTTT
TRBV29-1,.,.,TRBJ2-7,CSGGASTYEQYF,TGCAGCGGAGGCGCGAGCACCTACGAGCAGTACTTC
TRBV10-3,.,.,TRBJ2-1,CASRDGYNEQFF,TGTGCCTCCAGGGATGGGTACAATGAGCAGTTCTTC
TRBV10-3,.,.,TRBJ2-1,CAISVGHDRQETQFF,TGTGCCATCAGTGTGGGACACGATAGACAAGAGACCCAGTTCTTC
TRBV20-1,TRBD1,.,TRBJ1-1,CSARGEQGRGTEAFF,TGCAGTGCTAGGGGGGAACAGGGGCGAGGCACTGAAGCTTTCTTT
TRBV30,.,few,TRBJ2-1,CAWTGISSYNEQFF,TGTGCCTGGACAGGGATTAGCTCCTACAATGAGCAGTTCTTC
TRBV6-5,TRBD1,.,TRBJ2-3,CASSYPGFRDRGPDTQYF,TGTGCCAGCAGTTACCCTGGATTCCGGGACAGGGGACCGGATACGCAGTATTTT
TRBV20-1,TRBD2,.,TRBJ2-1,CSARALAGAYNEQFF,TGCAGTGCTAGAGCCCTAGCGGGAGCTTACAATGAGCAGTTCTTC
TRBV12-3/TRBV12-4,TRBD2,.,TRBJ2-7,CASSLGRLAGGEQYF,TGTGCCAGCAGTTTGGGGAGACTAGCGGGAGGCGAGCAGTACTTC
TRBV20-1,TRBD2,.,TRBJ2-7,CSARGSGLAYNEQYF,TGCAGTGCTAGGGGCTCGGGACTAGCATATAACGAGCAGTACTTC
TRBV6-1,TRBD2,few,TRBJ2-1,CASSEASGVEQFF,TGTGCCAGCAGTGAAGCTAGCGGGGTTGAGCAGTTCTTC
TRBV7-3,.,.,TRBJ2-3,CASRGAGTDTQYF,TGTGCCAGCAGGGGAGCGGGCACAGATACGCAGTATTTT
TRBV12-3/TRBV12-4,.,.,TRBJ2-3,CASSSQTMDSFSTDTQYF,TGTGCCAGCAGTTCTCAAACTATGGACAGCTTTAGCACAGATACGCAGTATTTT
TRBV15,.,.,TRBJ2-1,CATSRDPGATYEQFF,TGTGCCACCAGCAGAGATCCAGGGGCCACATATGAGCAGTTCTTC
TRBV5-5,.,.,TRBJ1-2,CASSLVGTANYGYTF,TGTGCCAGCAGCTTAGTCGGGACGGCTAACTATGGCTACACCTTC
TRBV29-1,.,.,TRBJ2-5,CSVRGKGGIGETQYF,TGCAGCGTCCGAGGGAAGGGTGGAATTGGAGAGACCCAGTACTTC